The TCR beta chain under discussion was sequenced for a study of OX40 agonist ivuxolimab in advanced cancers. Overall study context: Patients enrolled in dose escalation were diagnosed with hepatocellular carcinoma, melanoma, renal cell or head and neck cancer.

Sequencing was performed with immunoSEQ multiplex PCR; in TCRdb, only in-frame clones are kept and a portion is missing. The data contain 30,000 to 35,000 clones, around 70% of them singletons. V lost 0 bases to trimming and J lost 13 bases; unmatched junction nucleotides: 6. CDR3 length: 12 residues. Looked up from germline, CDR1 is GTSNPN and CDR2 is SVGIG (reference sequence). The material sequenced was CD4+ or CD8+ T cells sorted from blood, taken in a trial of the OX40 agonist ivuxolimab. The source of this sequence is an adult with an advanced solid tumor such as melanoma, head and neck, liver or kidney cancer. The chain couples TRBV30 to TRBJ1-2, with 9 bases that match TRBD1. CDR3: CAWSVRGQGFTF. CDR3 nucleotides: TGTGCCTGGAGTGTACGGGGACAGGGATTCACCTTC.